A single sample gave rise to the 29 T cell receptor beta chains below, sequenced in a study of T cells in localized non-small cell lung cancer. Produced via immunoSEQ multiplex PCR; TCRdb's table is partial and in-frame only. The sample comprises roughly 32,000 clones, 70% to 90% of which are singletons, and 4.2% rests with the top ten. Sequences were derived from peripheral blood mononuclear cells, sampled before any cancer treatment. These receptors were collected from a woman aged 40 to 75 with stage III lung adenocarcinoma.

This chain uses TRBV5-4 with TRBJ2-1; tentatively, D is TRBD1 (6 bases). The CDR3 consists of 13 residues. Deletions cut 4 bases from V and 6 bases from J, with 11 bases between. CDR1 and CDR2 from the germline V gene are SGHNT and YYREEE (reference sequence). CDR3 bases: TGTGCCAGCAGCCCTACAGGGAGCAATGAGCAGTTCTTC. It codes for CASSPTGSNEQFF.

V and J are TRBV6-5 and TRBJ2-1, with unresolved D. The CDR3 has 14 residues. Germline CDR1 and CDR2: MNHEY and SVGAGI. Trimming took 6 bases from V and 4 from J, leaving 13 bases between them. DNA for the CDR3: TGTGCCAGCAGCCCCTATGATCTTTACAATGAGCAGTTCTTC. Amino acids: CASSPYDLYNEQFF.

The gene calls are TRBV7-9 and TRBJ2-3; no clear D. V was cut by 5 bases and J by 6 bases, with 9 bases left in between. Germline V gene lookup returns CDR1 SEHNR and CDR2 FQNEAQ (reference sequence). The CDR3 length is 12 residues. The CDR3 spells CASSASSDTQYF. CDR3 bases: TGTGCCAGCAGCGCCTCAAGCGATACGCAGTATTTT. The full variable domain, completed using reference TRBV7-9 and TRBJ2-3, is DTGVSQNPRHKITKRGQNVTFRCDPISEHNRLYWYRQTLGQGPEFLTYFQNEAQLEKSRLLSDRFSAERPKGSFSTLEIQRTEQGDSAMYLCASSASSDTQYFGPGTRLTVL.

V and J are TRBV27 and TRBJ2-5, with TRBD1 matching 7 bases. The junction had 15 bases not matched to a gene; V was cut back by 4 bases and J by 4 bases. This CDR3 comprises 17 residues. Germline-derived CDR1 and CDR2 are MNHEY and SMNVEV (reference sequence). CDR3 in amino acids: CASSSGTLRTGGETQYF. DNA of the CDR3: TGTGCCAGCAGTTCCGGAACGCTCAGGACAGGCGGAGAGACCCAGTACTTC.

The CDR3 region is CASSEMGQLQETQYF. CDR3 DNA sequence: TGTGCCAGCAGTGAAATGGGACAGCTCCAAGAGACCCAGTACTTC. V is TRBV6-1 and J is TRBJ2-5; 7 nucleotides agree with TRBD1. Germline CDR1 MNHNS, CDR2 SASEGT. Unmatched junction bases numbered 4, after V lost 2 bases and J lost 1 base. The CDR3 sequence is 15 residues long.

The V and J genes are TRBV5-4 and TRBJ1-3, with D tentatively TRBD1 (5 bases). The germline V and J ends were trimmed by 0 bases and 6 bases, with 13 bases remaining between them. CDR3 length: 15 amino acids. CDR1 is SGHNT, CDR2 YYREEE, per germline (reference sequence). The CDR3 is CASSLVLGEINTIYF. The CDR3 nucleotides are TGTGCCAGCAGCTTGGTGTTGGGGGAAATAAACACCATATATTTT.

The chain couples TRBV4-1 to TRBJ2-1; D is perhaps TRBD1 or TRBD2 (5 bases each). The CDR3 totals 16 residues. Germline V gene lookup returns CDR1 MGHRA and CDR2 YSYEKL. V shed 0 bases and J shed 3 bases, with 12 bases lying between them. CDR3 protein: CASSQDMGESYNEQFF. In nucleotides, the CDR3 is TGCGCCAGCAGCCAAGATATGGGGGAGAGCTACAATGAGCAGTTCTTC.

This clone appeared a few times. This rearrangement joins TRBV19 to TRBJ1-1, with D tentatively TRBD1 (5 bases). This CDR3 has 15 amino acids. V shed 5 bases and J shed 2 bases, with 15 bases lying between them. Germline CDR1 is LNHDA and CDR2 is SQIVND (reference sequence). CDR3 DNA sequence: TGTGCCAGTAGTCCTAGACGGGGCTATAACACTGAAGCTTTCTTT. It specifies CASSPRRGYNTEAFF.

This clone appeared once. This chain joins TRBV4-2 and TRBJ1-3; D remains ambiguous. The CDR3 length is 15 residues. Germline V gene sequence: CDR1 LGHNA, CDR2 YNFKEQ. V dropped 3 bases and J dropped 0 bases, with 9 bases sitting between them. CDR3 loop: CASSQLHLSGNTIYF. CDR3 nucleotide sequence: TGTGCCAGCAGCCAGCTCCACCTCTCTGGAAACACCATATATTTT.

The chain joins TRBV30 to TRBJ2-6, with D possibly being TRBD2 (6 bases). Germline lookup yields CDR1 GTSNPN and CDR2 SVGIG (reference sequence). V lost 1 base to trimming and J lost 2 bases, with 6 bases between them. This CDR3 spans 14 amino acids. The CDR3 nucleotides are TGTGCCTGGAGTGCGGGGGCTGGGGCCAACGTCCTGACTTTC. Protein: CAWSAGAGANVLTF.

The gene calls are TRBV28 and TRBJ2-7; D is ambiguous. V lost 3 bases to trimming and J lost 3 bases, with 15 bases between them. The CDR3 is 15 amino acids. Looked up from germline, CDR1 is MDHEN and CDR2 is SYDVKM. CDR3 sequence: CASSLTLDIFYEQYF. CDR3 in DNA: TGTGCCAGCAGTTTGACCCTCGACATTTTCTACGAGCAGTACTTC.

In DNA, the CDR3 is TGTGCCAGCAGCTTAGCGCGGAGGGGGGAACTGTTTTTT. Translation: CASSLARRGELFF. The chain joins TRBV7-2 to TRBJ1-4; D perhaps matches TRBD1 (6 bases). The CDR3 totals 13 residues. Trimming removed 0 bases at V and 12 bases at J, with 11 bases between. The V gene's germline CDR1 is SGHTA and CDR2 FQGNSA.

As DNA, the CDR3 is TGTGCCAGCAGTCAACAGGGGATTCAGGAAAAACTGTTTTTT. Amino acids: CASSQQGIQEKLFF. V is TRBV6-7 and J is TRBJ1-4; 7 bases agree with TRBD1. TRBV6-7 is labeled an ORF, and its function is uncertain. V was clipped by 5 bases and J by 8 bases; unmatched bases: 8. The CDR3 sequence is 14 residues long.

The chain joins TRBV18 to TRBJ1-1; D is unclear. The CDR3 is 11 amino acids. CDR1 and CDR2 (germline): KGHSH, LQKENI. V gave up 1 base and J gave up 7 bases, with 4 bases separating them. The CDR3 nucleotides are TGTGCCAGCTCACCACGGGATGAAGCTTTCTTT. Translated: CASSPRDEAFF.

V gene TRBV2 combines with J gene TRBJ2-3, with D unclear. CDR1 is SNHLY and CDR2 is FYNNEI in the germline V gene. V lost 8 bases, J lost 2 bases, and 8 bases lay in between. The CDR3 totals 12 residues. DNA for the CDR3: TGTGCCAGCGAAGGGAACACAGATACGCAGTATTTT. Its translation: CASEGNTDTQYF.

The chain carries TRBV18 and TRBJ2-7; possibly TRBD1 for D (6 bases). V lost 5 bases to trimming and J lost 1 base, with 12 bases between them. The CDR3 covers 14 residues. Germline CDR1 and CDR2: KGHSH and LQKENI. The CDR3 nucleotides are TGTGCCAGCTCATCTAGGACAGCTTCCTACGAGCAGTACTTC. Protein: CASSSRTASYEQYF. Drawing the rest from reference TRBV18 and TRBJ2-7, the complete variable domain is NAGVMQNPRHLVRRRGQEARLRCSPMKGHSHVYWYRQLPEEGLKFMVYLQKENIIDESGMPKERFSAEFPKEGPSILRIQQVVRGDSAAYFCASSSRTASYEQYFGPGTRLTVT.

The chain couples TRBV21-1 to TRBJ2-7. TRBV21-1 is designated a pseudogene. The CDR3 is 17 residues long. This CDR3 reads CASSKEGKGEWGYEQYF. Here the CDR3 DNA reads TGTGCCAGCAGCAAAGAAGGGAAAGGGGAGTGGGGCTACGAGCAGTACTTC.

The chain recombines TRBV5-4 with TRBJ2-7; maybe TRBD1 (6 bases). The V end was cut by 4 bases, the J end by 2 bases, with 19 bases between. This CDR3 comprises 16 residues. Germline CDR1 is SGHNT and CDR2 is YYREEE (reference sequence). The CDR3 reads CASSPHRGTLTYEQYF. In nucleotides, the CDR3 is TGTGCCAGCAGCCCGCATCGTGGGACACTTACCTACGAGCAGTACTTC.

The CDR3: CASSAGEHYEQYF. Written as DNA, the CDR3 is TGTGCCAGCAGCGCCGGAGAGCACTACGAGCAGTACTTC. The V and J genes are TRBV9 and TRBJ2-7; D is unresolved. Germline V gene lookup returns CDR1 SGDLS and CDR2 YYNGEE. The V end lost 3 bases, the J end lost 3 bases, and 10 bases lay between the germline ends. CDR3 length: 13 amino acids.

CDR3 residues: CASSPRENEKLFF. The CDR3 bases are TGTGCCAGTAGCCCACGGGAAAATGAAAAACTGTTTTTT. The chain is built from TRBV19 and TRBJ1-4; D uncertain. Germline V CDR1 and CDR2: LNHDA, SQIVND (reference sequence). This CDR3 is 13 amino acids long. V gave up 6 bases and J gave up 5 bases, with 10 bases separating them.

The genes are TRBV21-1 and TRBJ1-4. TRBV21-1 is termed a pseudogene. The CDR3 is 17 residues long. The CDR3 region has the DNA TGTGCCAGCAGCTCGACGTTCCTCACCACGGGTAATGAAAAACTGTTTTTT. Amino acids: CASSSTFLTTGNEKLFF.

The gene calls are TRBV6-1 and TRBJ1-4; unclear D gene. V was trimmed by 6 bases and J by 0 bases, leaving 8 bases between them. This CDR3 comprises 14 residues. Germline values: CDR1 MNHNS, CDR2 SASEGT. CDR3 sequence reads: CASSPWPTNEKLFF. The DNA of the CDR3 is TGTGCCAGCAGCCCGTGGCCAACTAATGAAAAACTGTTTTTT.

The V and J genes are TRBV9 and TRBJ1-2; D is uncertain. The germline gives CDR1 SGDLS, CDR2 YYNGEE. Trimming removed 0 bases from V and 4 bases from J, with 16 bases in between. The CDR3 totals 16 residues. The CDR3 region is CASSVGGKPLGYGYTF. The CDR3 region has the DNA TGTGCCAGCAGCGTAGGCGGGAAACCCCTCGGCTATGGCTACACCTTC.

CDR3 DNA: TGTGCCAGCAGTGGTAGCGGGCTAAGCACAGATACGCAGTATTTT. As protein: CASSGSGLSTDTQYF. The chain joins TRBV28 to TRBJ2-3; 7 bases line up with TRBD2. The germline gives CDR1 MDHEN, CDR2 SYDVKM. Unmatched junction bases numbered 5, after V lost 5 bases and J lost 0 bases. The CDR3 sequence is 15 residues long.

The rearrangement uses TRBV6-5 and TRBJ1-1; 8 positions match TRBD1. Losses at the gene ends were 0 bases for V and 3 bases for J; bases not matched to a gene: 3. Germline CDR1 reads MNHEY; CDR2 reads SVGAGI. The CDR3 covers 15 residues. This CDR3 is CASSYSDRVDTEAFF. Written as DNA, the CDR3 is TGTGCCAGCAGTTACTCGGACAGGGTAGACACTGAAGCTTTCTTT.

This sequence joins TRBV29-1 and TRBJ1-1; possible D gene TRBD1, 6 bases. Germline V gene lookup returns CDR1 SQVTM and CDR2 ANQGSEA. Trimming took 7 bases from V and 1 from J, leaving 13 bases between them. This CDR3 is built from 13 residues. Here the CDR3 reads CSALGQSNTEAFF. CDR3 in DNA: TGCAGCGCGTTGGGACAATCGAACACTGAAGCTTTCTTT.

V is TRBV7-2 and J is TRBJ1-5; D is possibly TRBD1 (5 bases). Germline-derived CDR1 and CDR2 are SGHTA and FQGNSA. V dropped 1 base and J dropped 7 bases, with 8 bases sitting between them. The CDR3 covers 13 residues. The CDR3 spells CASSLVWGQPQHF. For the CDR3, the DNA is TGTGCCAGCAGCTTAGTCTGGGGGCAGCCCCAGCATTTT.

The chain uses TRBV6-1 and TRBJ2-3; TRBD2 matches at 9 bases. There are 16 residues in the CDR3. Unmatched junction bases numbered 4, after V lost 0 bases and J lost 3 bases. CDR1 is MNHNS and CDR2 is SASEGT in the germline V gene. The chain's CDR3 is CASSEASGGPTDTQYF. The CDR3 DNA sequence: TGTGCCAGCAGTGAAGCGAGCGGGGGGCCGACAGATACGCAGTATTTT.

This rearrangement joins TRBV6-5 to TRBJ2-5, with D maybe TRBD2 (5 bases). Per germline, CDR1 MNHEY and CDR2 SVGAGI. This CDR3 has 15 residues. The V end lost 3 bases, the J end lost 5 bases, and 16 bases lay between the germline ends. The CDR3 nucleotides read TGTGCCAGCAGTTATTCGAGACGGGGTGGGGAGACCCAGTACTTC. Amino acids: CASSYSRRGGETQYF.